The clone carrying this T cell receptor beta chain was seen a few times. This sample is drawn from a study of blood T cell repertoires in COVID-19. Overall study: Samples representing acute and convalescent COVID-19 were sourced from the United States, Italy and Spain.

TCRdb keeps only in-frame clones here, not all; method: immunoSEQ multiplex PCR. This sample has 90,000 to 120,000 clones, with roughly two thirds found just once. The receptor's source is a man aged 80 or over with acute or convalescent COVID-19. What was sequenced was peripheral blood.

CDR3 sequence: CASSLGFGVIEKLFF. Here the CDR3 DNA reads TGTGCCAGCAGCTTAGGGTTCGGAGTGATCGAAAAACTGTTTTTT. The chain carries TRBV7-2 and TRBJ1-4, with no clear D. V was clipped by 1 base and J by 8 bases, with 14 bases between them. The germline CDR1 and CDR2 sequences are SGHTA and FQGNSA. The length of the CDR3 is 15 residues. The complete variable domain, with remaining parts taken from reference TRBV7-2 and TRBJ1-4, reads GAGVSQSPSNKVTEKGKDVELRCDPISGHTALYWYRQSLGQGLEFLIYFQGNSAPDKSGLPSDRFSAERTGGSVSTLTIQRTQQEDSAVYLCASSLGFGVIEKLFFGSGTQLSVL.